Presented here are 30 T cell receptor beta chains from one specimen sequenced in a study of blood T cell repertoires in COVID-19. Libraries were prepared by immunoSEQ multiplex PCR; TCRdb keeps only in-frame clonotypes and omits some of them. The table records about 210,000 clones, roughly 90% of them present only once. Sample: PBMCs or T cells enriched from blood (not recorded which). These receptors all come from a woman in her late teens or twenties who had recovered from COVID-19.

V is TRBV5-6 and J is TRBJ2-1, with D maybe TRBD1 (7 bases). The CDR3 runs to 16 residues. Trimming cost V 4 bases and J 0 bases, with 14 bases left between them. The germline V gene has CDR1 SGHDT and CDR2 YYEEEE. CDR3 amino acids: CASSQGGLSSYNEQFF. The CDR3 DNA reads TGTGCCAGCAGCCAGGGGGGTTTAAGCTCCTACAATGAGCAGTTCTTC.

This chain connects TRBV5-1 to TRBJ2-3; D remains unclear. Germline values: CDR1 SGHRS, CDR2 YFSETQ. The CDR3 has 12 amino acids. V was pared by 0 bases and J by 5 bases, with 4 bases between. The CDR3 reads CASSLAIDTQYF. In nucleotides, the CDR3 is TGCGCCAGCAGCTTGGCCATAGATACGCAGTATTTT. Full variable domain (remainder filled in from reference TRBV5-1 and TRBJ2-3): KAGVTQTPRYLIKTRGQQVTLSCSPISGHRSVSWYQQTPGQGLQFLFEYFSETQRNKGNFPGRFSGRQFSNSRSEMNVSTLELGDSALYLCASSLAIDTQYFGPGTRLTVL.

The CDR3: CASSPAGGGHNEQFF. The CDR3 coding sequence is TGTGCCAGCAGCCCAGCGGGCGGGGGGCACAATGAGCAGTTCTTC. This sequence joins TRBV7-7 and TRBJ2-1; 8 positions match TRBD2. Germline CDR1 SSHAT, CDR2 FNYEAQ (reference sequence). Trimming removed 5 bases from V and 5 bases from J; junction bases left unmatched: 8. The CDR3 consists of 15 residues.

The chain joins TRBV27 to TRBJ1-1; 8 positions match TRBD1. Germline loops: CDR1 MNHEY, CDR2 SMNVEV (reference sequence). The CDR3 runs to 15 residues. V trimming: 5 bases; J trimming: 3 bases; junction bases outside the gene matches: 8. CDR3 bases: TGTGCCAGCAGTGCCAGACAGGGGAGGGACACTGAAGCTTTCTTT. This gives the protein CASSARQGRDTEAFF.

The chain employs TRBV30 and TRBJ1-2, with TRBD1 matching over 7 bases. Losses at the gene ends were 6 bases for V and 8 bases for J; bases not matched to a gene: 9. Germline V CDR1 and CDR2: GTSNPN, SVGIG (reference sequence). This CDR3 is 12 amino acids long. CDR3 nucleotide sequence: TGTGCCTGTGGACAGGCTGTTCGGGGCTACACCTTC. This codes for CACGQAVRGYTF.

This clone was observed a few times. The CDR3 spells CSVNTGRVLGGYTF. The CDR3 DNA reads as TGCAGCGTGAACACGGGCAGGGTGTTGGGAGGCTACACCTTC. This chain uses TRBV29-1 with TRBJ1-2; a weak D match, TRBD1 (5 bases). CDR1 and CDR2 from the germline V gene are SQVTM and ANQGSEA. Trimming removed 6 bases from V and 8 bases from J, with 22 bases in between. The CDR3 is 14 residues long.

The chain links TRBV30 to TRBJ1-2; D unclear. The CDR3 sequence is 15 residues long. In germline, CDR1 is GTSNPN, CDR2 SVGIG (reference sequence). Trimming shortened V by 0 bases and J by 5 bases, and 16 bases separated the two germline ends. The CDR3 is CAWSVGPNTEYGYTF. CDR3 DNA: TGTGCCTGGAGTGTTGGTCCGAATACTGAATATGGCTACACCTTC.

This chain uses TRBV4-1 with TRBJ1-5; 7 bases are shared with TRBD1. From germline, CDR1 is MGHRA and CDR2 YSYEKL. This CDR3 region has 19 residues. The J segment lost 2 bases and the V segment lost 4 bases, leaving 17 bases of the junction unmatched. CDR3 nucleotide sequence: TGCGCCAGCAGCCGAACCGGGCTCCAGGGGGGTTCGGGCAATCAGCCCCAGCATTTT. It yields the protein CASSRTGLQGGSGNQPQHF.

The genes are TRBV5-4 and TRBJ2-5; D is possibly TRBD1 (5 bases). Looked up from germline, CDR1 is SGHNT and CDR2 is YYREEE (reference sequence). Trimming took off 1 base at V and 7 bases at J, with 14 bases between the two ends. The CDR3 has 14 residues. The CDR3 DNA reads TGTGCCAGCAGCTTGTATCAGGGCCCCGGGACCCAGTACTTC. It yields the protein CASSLYQGPGTQYF.

V usage is TRBV4-1 and J usage is TRBJ1-2, with 8 bases lining up with TRBD1. Germline-derived CDR1 and CDR2 are MGHRA and YSYEKL. The junction had 15 bases not matched to a gene; V was cut back by 3 bases and J by 3 bases. The CDR3 runs 18 residues. CDR3 protein: CASSQTLLGETGDYGYTF. CDR3 nucleotides: TGCGCCAGCAGCCAGACCCTTTTGGGGGAGACAGGGGACTATGGCTACACCTTC.

V gene TRBV30 combines with J gene TRBJ1-2; weak D call: TRBD1 (6 bases). The ends were cut back, 0 bases at V and 2 bases at J, with 22 bases in the middle. This CDR3 has 18 residues. Germline CDR1 GTSNPN, CDR2 SVGIG (reference sequence). The CDR3 DNA reads as TGTGCCTGGAGTGTCCATAGTGACAGGCGCCCCGCGAACTATGGCTACACCTTC. It specifies CAWSVHSDRRPANYGYTF.

The sample holds one count of this clone. The genes are TRBV24-1 and TRBJ1-5, with a weak D call TRBD1 (6 bases). The V gene lost 3 bases and the J gene lost 0 bases, with 17 bases spanning the gap. This CDR3 is built from 18 residues. Germline V gene lookup returns CDR1 KGHDR and CDR2 SFDVKD. In DNA, the CDR3 is TGTGCCACCAGTGATAGGCCAGGGGCCCCCCCTAGCAATCAGCCCCAGCATTTT. This translates into CATSDRPGAPPSNQPQHF.

The chain joins TRBV2 to TRBJ1-1; D not resolved. The CDR3 is 16 residues long. Germline assignment: CDR1 SNHLY and CDR2 FYNNEI. The ends were cut back, 4 bases at V and 0 bases at J, with 15 bases in the middle. CDR3 DNA: TGTGCCAGCAGTGGGGCGGGAGGACCGTTGAACACTGAAGCTTTCTTT. Protein product: CASSGAGGPLNTEAFF.

V usage is TRBV5-4 and J usage is TRBJ1-5; possibly TRBD1 for D (5 bases). The CDR3 is 15 amino acids. Germline CDR1 and CDR2: SGHNT and YYREEE (reference sequence). The V and J ends lost 3 bases and 0 bases respectively, with 10 bases between them. The CDR3 loop is CASSSGLGSNQPQHF. The CDR3 DNA is TGTGCCAGCAGCTCAGGGTTAGGTAGCAATCAGCCCCAGCATTTT.

V usage is TRBV19 and J usage is TRBJ1-5; D remains unclear. Trimming pared 7 bases from V and 4 bases from J, leaving 11 bases between. The CDR3 extends over 13 amino acids. Germline loops: CDR1 LNHDA, CDR2 SQIVND (reference sequence). CDR3 loop: CASTPSGNQPQHF. The CDR3 DNA is TGTGCCAGTACCCCGAGCGGGAATCAGCCCCAGCATTTT.

This chain links TRBV28 with TRBJ1-5; 8 bases are a match to TRBD1. V dropped 2 bases and J dropped 4; count of bases not matched to a gene: 1. The CDR3 spans 14 residues. Germline CDR1 and CDR2: MDHEN and SYDVKM. This CDR3 is CASSLTGGNQPQHF. Written as DNA, the CDR3 is TGTGCCAGCAGTTTAACAGGGGGGAATCAGCCCCAGCATTTT.

This chain joins TRBV5-1 and TRBJ2-7; 10 bases map to TRBD2. The CDR3 has 16 amino acids. J gave up 6 bases and V 0 bases, and 9 bases lay outside the gene matches. The germline V gene has CDR1 SGHRS and CDR2 YFSETQ. CDR3 in amino acids: CASSLGSSGGSGEQYF. DNA of the CDR3: TGCGCCAGCAGCTTGGGGTCTAGCGGGGGATCTGGCGAGCAGTACTTC.

This clone has a handful of counts. V is TRBV9 and J is TRBJ2-3; a weak D match, TRBD2 (5 bases). The length of the CDR3 is 15 residues. Germline loops: CDR1 SGDLS, CDR2 YYNGEE. Trimming took off 1 base at V and 4 bases at J, with 13 bases between the two ends. The CDR3 DNA sequence: TGTGCCAGCAGCGTACGGGGTAGCGTAGCAGATACGCAGTATTTT. Protein product: CASSVRGSVADTQYF.

The V call is TRBV4-1, the J call TRBJ1-1; no reliable D call. Trimming removed 0 bases from V and 0 bases from J, with 8 bases in between. Looked up from germline, CDR1 is MGHRA and CDR2 is YSYEKL. This CDR3 contains 15 residues. The CDR3 loop is CASSQDSTLNTEAFF. The CDR3 nucleotides read TGCGCCAGCAGCCAAGATAGCACGTTGAACACTGAAGCTTTCTTT.

The chain employs TRBV5-1 and TRBJ2-1; D is uncertain. This CDR3 contains 14 residues. Germline V gene sequence: CDR1 SGHRS, CDR2 YFSETQ. V lost 2 bases and J lost 6, with 12 bases in between. CDR3 sequence (DNA): TGCGCCAGCAGCTTTTCATCCATTAGCAATGAGCAGTTCTTC. Protein product: CASSFSSISNEQFF.

The CDR3 reads CASSVGLAGRWTDTQYF. In DNA, the CDR3 is TGTGCCAGCAGCGTGGGACTAGCGGGACGCTGGACAGATACGCAGTATTTT. The genes are TRBV7-9 and TRBJ2-3; the match to TRBD2 covers 13 bases. The CDR3 totals 17 residues. J lost 3 bases, V lost 5 bases, and 8 bases had no gene match. CDR1 is SEHNR and CDR2 is FQNEAQ in the germline V gene (reference sequence).

This chain joins TRBV30 and TRBJ2-7, with a tentative D call TRBD2 (7 bases). Germline values: CDR1 GTSNPN, CDR2 SVGIG (reference sequence). This CDR3 contains 14 residues. V was shortened by 0 bases and J by 6 bases, with 15 bases between the two germline ends. The CDR3: CAWSVEGGVGEQYF. Written as DNA, the CDR3 is TGTGCCTGGAGTGTCGAGGGGGGGGTAGGCGAGCAGTACTTC. Full variable domain (remainder filled in from reference TRBV30 and TRBJ2-7): SQTIHQWPATLVQPVGSPLSLECTVEGTSNPNLYWYRQAAGRGLQLLFYSVGIGQISSEVPQNLSASRPQDRQFILSSKKLLLSDSGFYLCAWSVEGGVGEQYFGPGTRLTVT.

The genes are TRBV5-1 and TRBJ2-3, with 11 bases lining up with TRBD1. J was trimmed by 6 bases and V by 3 bases; bases with no gene match: 12. Germline V CDR1 and CDR2: SGHRS, YFSETQ. This CDR3 has 17 residues. The DNA of the CDR3 is TGCGCCAGCAGCTACGGACAGGGGGCGGTTATAAGGGATACGCAGTATTTT. Translation gives CASSYGQGAVIRDTQYF. Based on the CDR3 plus reference TRBV5-1 and TRBJ2-3, the full variable domain is KAGVTQTPRYLIKTRGQQVTLSCSPISGHRSVSWYQQTPGQGLQFLFEYFSETQRNKGNFPGRFSGRQFSNSRSEMNVSTLELGDSALYLCASSYGQGAVIRDTQYFGPGTRLTVL.

The genes are TRBV3-1 (or the pseudogene TRBV3-2) and TRBJ1-2, with 8 bases lining up with TRBD1. Germline V gene sequence: CDR1 LGHDT, CDR2 YNNKEL (reference sequence). This CDR3 contains 14 residues. The J segment lost 6 bases and the V segment lost 4 bases, leaving 7 bases of the junction unmatched. The CDR3 loop is CASSPTGGDNGYTF. The CDR3 nucleotides read TGTGCCAGCAGCCCTACAGGGGGAGACAATGGCTACACCTTC.

The chain links TRBV30 to TRBJ1-6; no clear D. The germline CDR1 and CDR2 sequences are GTSNPN and SVGIG (reference sequence). This CDR3 has 13 amino acids. The V and J ends lost 5 bases and 9 bases respectively, with 14 bases between them. This CDR3 is CAWDLLGGSPLHF. In DNA, the CDR3 is TGTGCCTGGGACCTTTTAGGAGGTTCACCCCTCCACTTT.

The V call is TRBV6-5, the J call TRBJ1-1; D gene ambiguous. Trimming pared 0 bases from V and 1 base from J, leaving 9 bases between. The CDR3 has 15 amino acids. Germline CDR1 is MNHEY and CDR2 is SVGAGI. CDR3 coding DNA: TGTGCCAGCAGTTACTCGATGGCGGGGAACACTGAAGCTTTCTTT. Protein product: CASSYSMAGNTEAFF.

This chain joins TRBV7-2 and TRBJ1-1; 8 bases line up with TRBD1. CDR3 length equals 14 residues. Looked up from germline, CDR1 is SGHTA and CDR2 is FQGNSA. V trimming: 6 bases; J trimming: 4 bases; junction bases outside the gene matches: 7. The CDR3 DNA is TGTGCCAGCAGACCCACAGGGGGTCCCACTGAAGCTTTCTTT. Its translation: CASRPTGGPTEAFF.

J is TRBJ2-1 and V is TRBV4-1; D is uncertain. V lost 4 bases and J 0 bases, leaving 4 bases between the germline ends. The CDR3 spans 13 residues. Germline values: CDR1 MGHRA, CDR2 YSYEKL. Written as DNA, the CDR3 is TGCGCCAGCAGCCGGAGCTCCTACAATGAGCAGTTCTTC. This translates into CASSRSSYNEQFF.

V and J are TRBV28 and TRBJ2-5, with D possibly TRBD2 on 5 matching bases. Germline CDR1 and CDR2: MDHEN and SYDVKM. With 5 bases removed from V and 4 bases from J, the gap between germline ends came to 23 bases. CDR3 length: 17 amino acids. CDR3 DNA sequence: TGTGCCAGCAGTACGTCCGGACTTTCAAGAGGGCTAGAGACCCAGTACTTC. Translated, it gives CASSTSGLSRGLETQYF.

This chain connects TRBV3-1 (or the pseudogene TRBV3-2) to TRBJ1-2; possibly TRBD1 for D (6 bases). Per the germline V gene, CDR1 is LGHDT and CDR2 is YNNKEL (reference sequence). This CDR3 spans 16 amino acids. Trimming shortened V by 4 bases and J by 4 bases, and 19 bases separated the two germline ends. The CDR3 reads CASSPRGGQTSYGYTF. The CDR3 coding sequence is TGTGCCAGCAGCCCCCGGGGGGGCCAGACATCCTATGGCTACACCTTC.